This T cell receptor beta chain was documented in a study of response to subunit inactivated influenza vaccine. Regarding the study as a whole: Few additional T cells are recruited per seasonal influenza vaccination, authors suggested.

The sample holds many counts of this clonotype. What it recognizes is unknown. Looked up from germline, CDR1 is SGHKS and CDR2 is YYEKEE (reference sequence). With V trimmed by 1 base and J by 4 bases, 9 bases remained unmatched. The CDR3 has 16 residues. TCRdb passed the RT-PCR reads through MiXCR, listing each CDR3 protein once. The table has fewer than 600,000 distinct CDR3 sequences, less than 7.5% seen once; the top ten hold about an eighth. The sample here was PBMCs from blood, taken around 25 months after vaccination. The source is a man aged 50-75 years who received an inactivated influenza vaccine. The chain has TRBV5-5 and TRBJ2-5; 8 nucleotides agree with TRBD2. The CDR3 sequence is CASSLLLSGGRETQYF. As DNA, the CDR3 is TGTGCCAGCAGCTTGCTACTAAGCGGGGGACGAGAGACCCAGTACTTC.